Listed below are T cell receptor beta chains from one sample, sequenced in a study of T cell responses to AZD1222 COVID-19 vaccine. This table comes from immunoSEQ multiplex PCR, and its TCRdb copy is limited to in-frame clones, with some not included. The profile shows roughly 86,000 clones, around 91% of them singletons. The starting material was peripheral blood, obtained on day 0 of AZD1222 vaccination. These TCRs come from an adult in good health. The CDR3 runs from the conserved cysteine through the conserved F or W. Each record gives: V gene, CDR3 length, J gene, D gene, clone size, CDR3 DNA, CDR3 protein. A D gene is named only where the DNA matches it firmly. Clone size is given for some rows only: seen once, a few or many times, or a class if the clone is expanded.

>TRBV4-2|13|TRBJ2-5|.|.
TGTGCCAGCAGCCAAGATCGGTGGGAGACCCAGTACTTC
CASSQDRWETQYF
>TRBV28|18|TRBJ1-6|.|few
TGTGCCAGCAGTTTAGAGAGGACTTCGAGCTCCTATAATTCACCCCTCCACTTT
CASSLERTSSSYNSPLHF
>TRBV21-1|9|TRBJ1-6|.|.
TGTGCCAGCAGCCTACCCCTCCACTTT
CASSLPLHF
>TRBV6-2/TRBV6-3|17|TRBJ2-1|TRBD2|.
TGTGCCAGCAGTTACATGGGACTAGCGGCGAGCCACAATGAGCAGTTCTTC
CASSYMGLAASHNEQFF
>TRBV4-1|15|TRBJ2-7|TRBD2|.
TGCGCCAGCAGCCCTAGCGGGGGGCGGACCTACGAGCAGTACTTC
CASSPSGGRTYEQYF
>TRBV5-1|15|TRBJ2-7|.|.
TGCGCCAGCAGCTTGGAACCCCAGGGGTTCTACGAGCAGTACTTC
CASSLEPQGFYEQYF
>TRBV9|13|TRBJ2-1|.|.
TGTGCCAGCAGCGTAGCTCCAGGTACTGAGCAGTTCTTC
CASSVAPGTEQFF
>TRBV6-1|11|TRBJ2-7|.|.
TGTGCCAGCAGTGAAGGCCCAGAGCATTACTTC
CASSEGPEHYF
>TRBV2|16|TRBJ1-6|TRBD1|.
TGTGCCACCCTAGCAGGGGGCGACGCCTATAATTCACCCCTCCACTTT
CATLAGGDAYNSPLHF
>TRBV28|14|TRBJ1-4|TRBD1|.
TGTGCCAGCAGTTCGACAGGGTTTACCCGAAAACTGTTTTTT
CASSSTGFTRKLFF
>TRBV5-1|15|TRBJ2-7|.|.
TGCGCCAGCAGCTTGGTGGAGACCAAAACTTCCGAGCAGTACTTC
CASSLVETKTSEQYF
>TRBV30|19|TRBJ2-5|TRBD2|few
TGTGCCTGGAGTCGATCCCAGTACGAAGGACTAGCGGGAGTTGAGACCCAGTACTTC
CAWSRSQYEGLAGVETQYF
>TRBV9|15|TRBJ2-1|.|few
TGTGCCAGCAGCGTAGATGGACAGACCTACAATGAGCAGTTCTTC
CASSVDGQTYNEQFF
>TRBV7-2|15|TRBJ1-5|.|.
TGTGCCAGCAGCAAAACAGGAACCTCGGGGCAGCCCCAGCATTTT
CASSKTGTSGQPQHF
>TRBV5-1|14|TRBJ1-4|TRBD1|.
TGCGCCAGCAGCACCGGACAGGGAGGAGAAAAACTGTTTTTT
CASSTGQGGEKLFF
>TRBV3-1/TRBV3-2|14|TRBJ1-1|TRBD1|.
TGTGCCAGCAGCCAAGAACAGGGGAGGACTGAAGCTTTCTTT
CASSQEQGRTEAFF
>TRBV15|15|TRBJ1-4|TRBD1|.
TGTGCCACCAGCAGACGGGGACAGGGGAATGAAAAACTGTTTTTT
CATSRRGQGNEKLFF
>TRBV3-1/TRBV3-2|14|TRBJ2-3|.|.
TGTGCCAGCAGCGAGACCCTGTTGGTAGATACGCAGTATTTT
CASSETLLVDTQYF
>TRBV6-6|15|TRBJ1-5|TRBD1|.
TGTGCCAGCAGTCATCCGGGACAGAACAATCAGCCCCAGCATTTT
CASSHPGQNNQPQHF
>TRBV28|16|TRBJ2-7|TRBD2|.
TGTGCCAGCAGCCTAGGGGCTAGCGGGAGTCACTACGAGCAGTACTTC
CASSLGASGSHYEQYF
>TRBV27|13|TRBJ2-1|TRBD1|.
TGTGCCAGTGGGACAGGCCGCTACAATGAGCAGTTCTTC
CASGTGRYNEQFF
>TRBV2|14|TRBJ2-7|.|.
TGTGCCAGCAGTGTACGGCCTAATACCTACGAGCAGTACTTC
CASSVRPNTYEQYF
>TRBV11-3|15|TRBJ1-3|.|.
TGTGCCAGCAGCTTCGGACCGGGCTCTGGAAACACCATATATTTT
CASSFGPGSGNTIYF
>TRBV6-5|14|TRBJ2-2|.|once
TGTGCCAGCAGCGATTCAGGGGCCTACGGGGAGCTGTTTTTT
CASSDSGAYGELFF
>TRBV3-1/TRBV3-2|16|TRBJ2-3|.|.
TGTGCCAGCAGCCAAGATCTGGAGCGGGGCACAGATACGCAGTATTTT
CASSQDLERGTDTQYF
>TRBV27|17|TRBJ2-5|TRBD2|.
TGTGCCAGCAGGGGACTAGCGGGAGGCCTGGATCAAGAGACCCAGTACTTC
CASRGLAGGLDQETQYF
>TRBV5-1|16|TRBJ2-3|TRBD1|.
TGCGCCAGCAGCTTGGCCGGGACAGGGGGAACAGATACGCAGTATTTT
CASSLAGTGGTDTQYF
>TRBV14|13|TRBJ2-2|.|.
TGTGCCAGCAGCCAGCGGGTCGCCGGGGAGCTGTTTTTT
CASSQRVAGELFF
>TRBV28|15|TRBJ1-6|.|.
TGTGCCACCAGGACCGATAGCTCCTATAATTCACCCCTCCACTTT
CATRTDSSYNSPLHF
>TRBV9|14|TRBJ2-6|.|.
TGTGCCAGCAGCCGTCCCTCTGGGGCCAACGTCCTGACTTTC
CASSRPSGANVLTF
>TRBV19|15|TRBJ2-5|TRBD2|.
TGTGCCAGTAGTAATACTAGCGGGAGACAAGAGACCCAGTACTTC
CASSNTSGRQETQYF
>TRBV6-5|12|TRBJ1-2|.|.
TGTGCCATCGGGACCGACGCTGGTGGCTACACCTTC
CAIGTDAGGYTF
>TRBV18|12|TRBJ2-1|.|.
TGTGCCAGCTCACCATACGACGATGAGCAGTTCTTC
CASSPYDDEQFF
>TRBV19|17|TRBJ2-1|TRBD1|.
TGTGCCAGTAGTATGGCGCGACAGGGCCCTTTCGGGGATGAGCAGTTCTTC
CASSMARQGPFGDEQFF
>TRBV9|17|TRBJ2-7|TRBD2|.
TGTGCCAGCAGCGTAGCGGCGGGAGGGCCGGGTTCCTACGAGCAGTACTTC
CASSVAAGGPGSYEQYF
>TRBV28|18|TRBJ1-4|.|.
TGTGCCAGCAGTCAAAATCCTCGCGGGCGGGGGCCTAATGAAAAACTGTTTTTT
CASSQNPRGRGPNEKLFF
>TRBV6-2/TRBV6-3|17|TRBJ1-1|TRBD1|.
TGTGCCAGCAGTTACCTTTTGGGACAGACCATGAACACTGAAGCTTTCTTT
CASSYLLGQTMNTEAFF
>TRBV2|14|TRBJ1-1|.|few
TGTGCCAGCAGTGACCAGGCCCCGAACACTGAAGCTTTCTTT
CASSDQAPNTEAFF
>TRBV5-1|14|TRBJ1-1|.|.
TGCGCCAGCAGTTTCGAGGGCTTGAACACTGAAGCTTTCTTT
CASSFEGLNTEAFF
>TRBV7-6|15|TRBJ2-1|.|.
TGTGCCAGCAGCTTAAGGGCGAGTAGCGGTAATGAGCAGTTCTTC
CASSLRASSGNEQFF
>TRBV9|15|TRBJ1-3|TRBD1|.
TGTGCCAGCAGCACACAACAGGGGGCCGGAAACACCATATATTTT
CASSTQQGAGNTIYF
>TRBV7-2|15|TRBJ1-4|.|.
TGTGCCAGCAGCTTCCCAGGGGCAACTAATGAAAAACTGTTTTTT
CASSFPGATNEKLFF
>TRBV6-5|14|TRBJ1-1|TRBD1|.
TGTGCCAGCGCCGGGACAGGGACAGGCACTGAAGCTTTCTTT
CASAGTGTGTEAFF
>TRBV5-6|14|TRBJ1-6|.|once
TGTGCCAGCAGCATAGAAAGGGTTGGTTCACCCCTCCACTTT
CASSIERVGSPLHF
>TRBV28|13|TRBJ1-5|.|.
TGTGCCAGCAGTTTGGGACGGGATCAGCCCCAGCATTTT
CASSLGRDQPQHF
>TRBV19|14|TRBJ2-7|TRBD2|.
TGTGCCAGTAGTATAACTAGCGGGTCCTACGAGCAGTACTTC
CASSITSGSYEQYF
>TRBV9|14|TRBJ2-5|.|.
TGTGCCAGCAGCTCCCGGGCAGCTCAAGAGACCCAGTACTTC
CASSSRAAQETQYF
>TRBV4-2|11|TRBJ2-1|.|.
TGTGCCAGCAGCCGCGAAAATGAGCAGTTCTTC
CASSRENEQFF
>TRBV30|15|TRBJ2-6|.|.
TGTGCCTGGAGTGTGCAGATCCCTGGGGCCAACGTCCTGACTTTC
CAWSVQIPGANVLTF
>TRBV9|19|TRBJ2-6|.|.
TGTGCCAGCAGCTTCCGGGAGGACAGCGCTCCATCTGGGGCCAACGTCCTGACTTTC
CASSFREDSAPSGANVLTF
>TRBV2|12|TRBJ2-7|.|.
TGTGCCAGCAGTGACAGGGTCTACGAGCAGTACTTC
CASSDRVYEQYF
>TRBV11-2|15|TRBJ2-2|.|.
TGTGCCAGCAGCTTTGGGGCAGGGAACACCGGGGAGCTGTTTTTT
CASSFGAGNTGELFF
>TRBV3-1/TRBV3-2|11|TRBJ2-7|.|.
TGTGCCAGCAGCCACGGGTGGGAGCAGTACTTC
CASSHGWEQYF
>TRBV19|17|TRBJ2-2|TRBD1|.
TGTGCCAGTACGGGACAGGGTAAAGGGTCGAACACCGGGGAGCTGTTTTTT
CASTGQGKGSNTGELFF
>TRBV25-1|14|TRBJ2-2|TRBD2|.
TGTGCCAGCATCCCAGCGGGAGGAGCCGGGGAGCTGTTTTTT
CASIPAGGAGELFF